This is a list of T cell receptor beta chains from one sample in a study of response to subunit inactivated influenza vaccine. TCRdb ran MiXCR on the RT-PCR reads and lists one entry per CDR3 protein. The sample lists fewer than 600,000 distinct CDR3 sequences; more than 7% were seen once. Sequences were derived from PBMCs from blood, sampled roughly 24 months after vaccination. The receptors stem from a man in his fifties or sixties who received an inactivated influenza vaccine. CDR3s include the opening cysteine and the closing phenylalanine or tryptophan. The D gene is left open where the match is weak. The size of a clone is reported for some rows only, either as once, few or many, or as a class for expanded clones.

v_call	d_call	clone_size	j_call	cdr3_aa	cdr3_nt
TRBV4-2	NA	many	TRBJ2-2	CASSQALVAGRINAGELFF	TGTGCCAGCAGCCAAGCATTAGTAGCAGGGAGGATAAATGCCGGGGAGCTGTTTTTT
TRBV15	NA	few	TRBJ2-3	CATSRGTGRTDTQYF	TGTGCCACCAGCAGAGGGACGGGCCGCACAGATACGCAGTATTTT
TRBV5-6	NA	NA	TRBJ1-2	CASSLLRAGYTF	TGTGCCAGCAGCCTCTTAAGGGCGGGCTACACCTTC
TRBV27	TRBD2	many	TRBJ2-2	CASTEGSGRANTGELFF	TGTGCCAGCACCGAAGGGAGCGGGAGGGCTAACACCGGGGAGCTGTTTTTT
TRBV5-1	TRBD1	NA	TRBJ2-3	CASSFDRGLSFRTDTQYF	TGCGCCAGCAGCTTCGACAGGGGGCTGAGTTTCCGCACAGATACGCAGTATTTT
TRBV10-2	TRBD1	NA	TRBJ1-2	CASNQQTGGNYTF	TGCGCCAGCAACCAACAGACAGGGGGTAACTACACCTTC
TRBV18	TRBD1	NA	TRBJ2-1	CASSSGQGRRNNEQFF	TGTGCCAGCTCATCCGGACAGGGGAGGAGGAACAATGAGCAGTTCTTC
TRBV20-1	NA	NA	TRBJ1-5	CSAKSALLLSNQPQHF	TGCAGTGCTAAATCGGCCCTCCTCCTAAGCAATCAGCCCCAGCATTTT
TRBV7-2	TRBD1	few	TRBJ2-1	CASRAPGQGSNEQFF	TGTGCCAGCAGAGCCCCGGGACAGGGGTCCAATGAGCAGTTCTTC
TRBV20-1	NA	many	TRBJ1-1	CSARVQGIIFF	TGCAGTGCTAGGGTGCAGGGGATAATTTTCTTT